This TCR beta chain was retrieved from a study of CD4+ T cells in melanoma. Notes on the study in general: A reported correlation linked neoantigen-specific CD4+ T cells to CD8+, macrophage and B cell function. Neoantigen-specific CD4+ T cells in melanoma reportedly had diverse differentiation states.

This CDR3 comprises 13 residues. Trimming removed 5 bases from V and 7 bases from J; junction bases left unmatched: 6. From germline, CDR1 is MNHEY and CDR2 SMNVEV (reference sequence). A single count supports this clone. What it binds is unknown. Generated by immunoSEQ multiplex PCR, the TCRdb table keeps only in-frame clones and is missing some. The data hold some 150,000 clones, with around nine tenths observed a single time. The source of this sequence is a human donor with melanoma. The J gene is TRBJ1-2, the V gene TRBV27; 8 nucleotides match TRBD1. The CDR3 here is CASSTTGEGGYTF. The CDR3, as DNA: TGTGCCAGCAGTACGACAGGGGAGGGTGGCTACACCTTC.